The 4 T cell receptor beta chains below all came from one sample that was sequenced in a study of T cell responses to AZD1222 COVID-19 vaccine. Only in-frame clones appear in the TCRdb table, and some are missing; sequencing was by immunoSEQ multiplex PCR. Of fewer than 150,000 clones in the sample, about 93% were seen once. The material was peripheral blood, obtained 28 days after the second AZD1222 dose. These receptors were obtained from an adult who received the AZD1222 COVID-19 vaccine.

The V call is TRBV10-2, the J call TRBJ1-1, with a tentative D call TRBD1 (6 bases). The length of the CDR3 is 13 residues. Between the trimmed V and J ends, which lost 4 bases and 5 bases, there was a span of 11 bases. Germline V gives CDR1 WSHSY, CDR2 SAAADI. CDR3 region: CASSVSGETEAFF. CDR3 in DNA: TGCGCCAGCAGTGTTTCAGGGGAAACTGAAGCTTTCTTT.

The chain employs TRBV24-1 and TRBJ2-3; no definite D call. The length of the CDR3 is 13 residues. CDR1 and CDR2 (germline): KGHDR, SFDVKD. V shed 3 bases and J shed 2 bases, with 5 bases lying between them. CDR3 sequence: CATSDRNTDTQYF. The CDR3 DNA sequence: TGTGCCACCAGTGATCGAAACACAGATACGCAGTATTTT.

The CDR3 sequence is CASSSNLAKLFF. CDR3 DNA sequence: TGTGCCAGCAGCTCTAATTTGGCCAAACTGTTTTTT. The rearrangement links TRBV7-9 to TRBJ1-4; D gene uncertain. V was shortened by 4 bases and J by 11 bases, with 11 bases between the two germline ends. Germline V CDR1 and CDR2: SEHNR, FQNEAQ (reference sequence). This CDR3 contains 12 residues. Supplemented by reference TRBV7-9 and TRBJ1-4, the full variable domain reads DTGVSQNPRHKITKRGQNVTFRCDPISEHNRLYWYRQTLGQGPEFLTYFQNEAQLEKSRLLSDRFSAERPKGSFSTLEIQRTEQGDSAMYLCASSSNLAKLFFGSGTQLSVL.

The chain employs TRBV27 and TRBJ2-1; TRBD2 might be the D (6 bases). The CDR3 length is 14 residues. Trimming shortened V by 4 bases and J by 4 bases, and 11 bases separated the two germline ends. Germline V gene sequence: CDR1 MNHEY, CDR2 SMNVEV (reference sequence). As DNA, the CDR3 is TGTGCCAGCAGTTCCTTCGGGGGATACAATGAGCAGTTCTTC. Protein sequence: CASSSFGGYNEQFF.